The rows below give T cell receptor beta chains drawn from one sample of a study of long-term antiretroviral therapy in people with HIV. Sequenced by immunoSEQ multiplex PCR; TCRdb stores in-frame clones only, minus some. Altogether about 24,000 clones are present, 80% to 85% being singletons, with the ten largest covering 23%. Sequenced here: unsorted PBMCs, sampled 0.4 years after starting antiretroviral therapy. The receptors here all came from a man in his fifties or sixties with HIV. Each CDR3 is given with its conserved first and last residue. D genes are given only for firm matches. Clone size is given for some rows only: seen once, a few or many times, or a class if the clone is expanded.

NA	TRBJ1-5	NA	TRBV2	TGTGCCAGCAGTGAAAGAGAGGGAGGGCGGGTTAGCAATCAGCCCCAGCATTTT	CASSEREGGRVSNQPQHF
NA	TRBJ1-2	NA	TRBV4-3	TGCGCCAGCAGTTATCAAGGACCTAACTATGGCTACACCTTC	CASSYQGPNYGYTF
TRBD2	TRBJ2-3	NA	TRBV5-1	TGCGCCAGCAGCTTCGGGAGCGGGGGGACAGATACGCAGTATTTT	CASSFGSGGTDTQYF
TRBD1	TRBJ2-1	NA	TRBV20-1	TGCAGTGCTACAGGGGGCGGTGAGCAGTTCTTC	CSATGGGEQFF
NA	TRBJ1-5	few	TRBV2	TGTGCCAGCAGGGCAGGGGATCAGCCCCAGCATTTT	CASRAGDQPQHF
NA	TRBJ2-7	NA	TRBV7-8	TGTGCCAGCAAAGGAACCGGGCCCTACGAGCAGTACTTC	CASKGTGPYEQYF
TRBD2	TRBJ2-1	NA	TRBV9	TGTGCCAGCAGCGTTTTGCCAGCGGGGGGGTTGAATGAGCAGTTCTTC	CASSVLPAGGLNEQFF
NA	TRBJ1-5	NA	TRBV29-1	TGCAGCGTTGAGGAAAGCTTTGGTCAGCCCCAGCATTTT	CSVEESFGQPQHF
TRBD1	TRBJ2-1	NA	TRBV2	TGTGCCAGCAAGGGACAGGGCAATGAGCAGTTCTTC	CASKGQGNEQFF
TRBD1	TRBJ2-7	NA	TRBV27	TGTGCCAGCAGTCTAATCGGGACAGGGCAGGCGGAGGAGTACTTC	CASSLIGTGQAEEYF
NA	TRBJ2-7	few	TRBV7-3	TGTGCCAGCAGCTTAAATGGGGCCTACGAGCAGTACTTC	CASSLNGAYEQYF
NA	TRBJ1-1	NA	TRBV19	TGTGCCAGTAGTATGAAACCTTACACTGAAGCTTTCTTT	CASSMKPYTEAFF
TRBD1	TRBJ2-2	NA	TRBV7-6	TGTGCCAGCAGCTTGACTCCGGGACAGCTCACCATGAACACCGGGGAGCTGTTTTTT	CASSLTPGQLTMNTGELFF
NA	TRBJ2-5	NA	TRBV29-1	TGCAGCGTCAATCCACAGCAAGAGACCCAGTACTTC	CSVNPQQETQYF
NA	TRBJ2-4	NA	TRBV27	TGTGCCAGCAGTCCTCTCTTAGCCAAAAACATTCAGTACTTC	CASSPLLAKNIQYF
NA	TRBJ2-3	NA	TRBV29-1	TGCAGCGTCCGTCCCACAGATACGCAGTATTTT	CSVRPTDTQYF
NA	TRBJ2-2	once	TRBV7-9	TGTGCCAGCAGCTTTCCCCCGCGTGCGAACACCGGGGAGCTGTTTTTT	CASSFPPRANTGELFF
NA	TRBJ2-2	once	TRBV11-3	TGTGCCAGCAGTTCCGGTCAACACACCGGGGAGCTGTTTTTT	CASSSGQHTGELFF
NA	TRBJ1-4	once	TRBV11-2	TGTGCCAGCAGCCCCGATGAAAAACTGTTTTTT	CASSPDEKLFF
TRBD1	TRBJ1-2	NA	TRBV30	TGTGCCTGGAGTATGACAGGGGGTAACTATGGCTACACCTTC	CAWSMTGGNYGYTF
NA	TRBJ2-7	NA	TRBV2	TGTGCCAGCACGGACAGGAGGGACGAGCAGTACTTC	CASTDRRDEQYF
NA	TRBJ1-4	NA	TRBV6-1	TGTGCCAGCCAGCCGCCAGGGGAAGCGGTAAAACTGTTTTTT	CASQPPGEAVKLFF
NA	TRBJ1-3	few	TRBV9	TGTGCCAGCAGCGTAGCGTCGCAGGCACTCGGGGGAAACACCATATATTTT	CASSVASQALGGNTIYF
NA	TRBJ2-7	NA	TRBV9	TGTGCCAGCAGTTACGCAGGGGTTGGATACTACGAGCAGTACTTC	CASSYAGVGYYEQYF
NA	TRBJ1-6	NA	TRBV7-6	TGTGCCAGCAGCCCGGACGCCTCGGAAAATTCACCCCTCCACTTT	CASSPDASENSPLHF
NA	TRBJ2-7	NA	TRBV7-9	TGTGCCAGCACCCCAGGGGGGGGGTCCTACGAGCAGTACTTC	CASTPGGGSYEQYF
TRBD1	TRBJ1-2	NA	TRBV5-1	TGCGCCAGCAGACAGGGGGCTAGTGGCTACACCTTC	CASRQGASGYTF
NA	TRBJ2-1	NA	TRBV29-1	TGCAGCGTTGCCCCCAGGGACCATGAGCAGTTCTTC	CSVAPRDHEQFF
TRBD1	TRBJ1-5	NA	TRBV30	TGTGCCTGGAGTGTAAAGAGACAGGGGGTGAGGTCCCAGCATTTT	CAWSVKRQGVRSQHF
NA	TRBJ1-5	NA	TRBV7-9	TGTGCCAGCAGCTTAGGGGGAAAGCCCCAGCATTTT	CASSLGGKPQHF
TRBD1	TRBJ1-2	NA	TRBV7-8	TGTGCCAGCAGCTTACAGGGGGCAAACTATGGCTACACCTTC	CASSLQGANYGYTF
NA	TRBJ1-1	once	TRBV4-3	TGCGCCAGCAGCCAAGATTGGGCAAACACTGAAGCTTTCTTT	CASSQDWANTEAFF
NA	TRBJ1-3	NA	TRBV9	TGTGCCAGCAGCTTTACCCCCGACTCTGGAAACACCATATATTTT	CASSFTPDSGNTIYF
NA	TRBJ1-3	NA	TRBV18	TGTGCCAGCTCACCCGGGCAGCGCTCTGGAAACACCATATATTTT	CASSPGQRSGNTIYF
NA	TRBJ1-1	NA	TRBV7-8	TGTGCCAGCAGCTTAGCATTAAGTTTGAACACTGAAGCTTTCTTT	CASSLALSLNTEAFF
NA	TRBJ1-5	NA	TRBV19	TGTGCCAGTAGTATAAGACAGGTCGGGAGCAATCAGCCCCAGCATTTT	CASSIRQVGSNQPQHF
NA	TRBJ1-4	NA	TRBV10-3	TGTGCCATCAGTGAGATGGGGGAGGCTAATGAAAAACTGTTTTTT	CAISEMGEANEKLFF
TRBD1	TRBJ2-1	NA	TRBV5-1	TGCGCCAGCAGCTTGGCAGTCGGGACAGGGGACTCAAGGGAGCAGTTCTTC	CASSLAVGTGDSREQFF
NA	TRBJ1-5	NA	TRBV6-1	TGTGCCAGCAGTGAAGGCCAGCCCCAGCATTTT	CASSEGQPQHF
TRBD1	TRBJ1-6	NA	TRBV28	TGTGCCAGCAGTTTATTCGACAGGGGATATTCACCCCTCCACTTT	CASSLFDRGYSPLHF
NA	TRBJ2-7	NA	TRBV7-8	TGTGCCAGCAGCCTGGGGACCTACGAGCAGTACTTC	CASSLGTYEQYF
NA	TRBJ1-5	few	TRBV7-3	TGTGCCAGCAGCTTAACGAGGGGCCAGCATTTT	CASSLTRGQHF
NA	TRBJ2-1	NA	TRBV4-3	TGCGCCAGCAGCCAAGGGTCTAGCTCCTACAATGAGCAGTTCTTC	CASSQGSSSYNEQFF
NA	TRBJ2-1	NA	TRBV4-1	TGCGCCAGCAGCCAGGGGTTGGGGCGTTGGGAGCAGTTCTTC	CASSQGLGRWEQFF
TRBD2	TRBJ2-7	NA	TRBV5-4	TGTGCCAGCAGTCTCAGCGGGGGCCTTTCCTACGAGCAGTACTTC	CASSLSGGLSYEQYF
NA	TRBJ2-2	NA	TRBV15	TGTGCCACCAGCGCCGGGGGATTTTATGACACCGGGGAGCTGTTTTTT	CATSAGGFYDTGELFF
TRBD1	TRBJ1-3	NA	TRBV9	TGTGCCAGCAGCCTGGGGGGACAGGCGGCTGGAAACACCATATATTTT	CASSLGGQAAGNTIYF
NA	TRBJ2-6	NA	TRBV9	TGTGCCAGCAGCGTAAATACGGCGGGACAGCCCGGGGCCAACGTCCTGACTTTC	CASSVNTAGQPGANVLTF